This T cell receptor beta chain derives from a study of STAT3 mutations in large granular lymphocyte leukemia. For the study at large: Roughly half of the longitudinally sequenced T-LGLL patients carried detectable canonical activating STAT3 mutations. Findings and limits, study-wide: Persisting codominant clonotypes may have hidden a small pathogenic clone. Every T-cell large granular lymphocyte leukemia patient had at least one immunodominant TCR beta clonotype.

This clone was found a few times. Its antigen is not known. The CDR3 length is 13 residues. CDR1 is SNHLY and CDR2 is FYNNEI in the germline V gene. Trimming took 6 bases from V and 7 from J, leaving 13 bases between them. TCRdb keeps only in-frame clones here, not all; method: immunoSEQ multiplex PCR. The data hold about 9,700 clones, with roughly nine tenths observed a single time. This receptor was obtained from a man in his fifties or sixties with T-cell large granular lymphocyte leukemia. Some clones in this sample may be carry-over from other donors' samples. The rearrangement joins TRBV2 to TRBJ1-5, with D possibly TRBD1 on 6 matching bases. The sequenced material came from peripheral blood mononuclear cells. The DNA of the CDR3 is TGTGCCAGCAGAGGACAGACGGGACAGCCCCAGCATTTT. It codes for CASRGQTGQPQHF.